This TCR beta chain was recorded in a study of blood T cell repertoires in COVID-19. In the study overall: There were acute and convalescent COVID-19 samples, and they came from the United States, Italy and Spain. T cells, B-cell-depleted T cells, or PBMCs provided the cDNA or gDNA that served as material.

Self-reported history from a screening survey and questionnaire set each donor's cohort. The V gene's germline CDR1 is LGHDT and CDR2 YNNKEL (reference sequence). Unmatched junction bases numbered 12, after V lost 4 bases and J lost 5 bases. This CDR3 contains 16 residues. In the original analysis: Nucleated cell counts were estimated from reference gene primer amplification. Sequencing used immunoSEQ multiplex PCR; TCRdb keeps in-frame clones, though not all of them. V, J and clone size were drawn from that table, and D and trimming were deduced from the DNA. This sample has roughly 260,000 clones, with approximately 90% found just once.

The sample comprised PBMCs or T cells enriched from blood (not recorded which). The rearrangement uses TRBV3-1 (or the pseudogene TRBV3-2) and TRBJ2-7; 9 positions match TRBD1. The TCR originated in a woman aged 25 to 39 with acute COVID-19. In DNA, the CDR3 is TGTGCCAGCAGCCTCCAATACCGGGACAGGGTCCACGAGCAGTACTTC. Its protein product is CASSLQYRDRVHEQYF.